This entry lists 2 T cell receptor beta chains sequenced from one sample in a study of beta chain features in type 1 diabetes. The study reverse transcribed the entire isolated RNA, so it sequenced expressed TCRB transcripts. Profiling relied on immunoSEQ multiplex PCR, and the TCRdb table lists in-frame clones only, not all of them. The table records hundreds of thousands of clones, roughly a sixth of them present only once. Source material: naive CD4+ T cells from blood. All receptors come from a woman aged 18-29 years in good health.

V usage is TRBV6-6 and J usage is TRBJ2-7, with a tentative D call TRBD1 (5 bases). CDR1 and CDR2 (germline): MNHNY, SVGAGI (reference sequence). Deletions cut 0 bases from V and 11 bases from J, with 20 bases between. The CDR3 extends over 15 amino acids. CDR3 DNA sequence: TGTGCCAGCAGTTACTCCCGAAATTGGGGCTTAGCCGAGTACTTC. Its translation is CASSYSRNWGLAEYF.

This clone was counted only a few times. The V and J genes are TRBV2 and TRBJ2-7; 9 positions agree with TRBD2. Per germline, CDR1 SNHLY and CDR2 FYNNEI. V was clipped by 10 bases and J by 3 bases; unmatched bases: 7. The CDR3 is 13 amino acids. CDR3 region: CAMQRTSDYEQYF. CDR3 nucleotide sequence: TGTGCCATGCAAAGGACTAGCGACTACGAGCAGTACTTC.